The 27 T cell receptor beta chains presented below share a single source sample, sequenced in a study of T cells in localized non-small cell lung cancer. Repertoires were generated with immunoSEQ multiplex PCR, while TCRdb's copy carries only in-frame clones and drops some. The profile shows about 4,800 clones, approximately 30% of them singletons. The sequencing used lung tumor tissue, collected before any cancer treatment. All receptors derive from a woman between 40 and 69 years old with stage II squamous cell lung carcinoma.

V and J are TRBV30 and TRBJ1-2; 9 nucleotides align to TRBD1. The V and J ends lost 0 bases and 8 bases, in that order; junction bases with no gene match: 4. The CDR3 is 13 residues long. CDR1 is GTSNPN, CDR2 SVGIG, per germline (reference sequence). The CDR3 region is CAWSVRDRDGYTF. The CDR3 nucleotides are TGTGCCTGGAGTGTACGGGACAGGGACGGCTACACCTTC.

By share, this clone counts as medium-sized. This chain connects TRBV11-3 to TRBJ2-2, with TRBD1 identical over 7 bases. The CDR3 length is 15 residues. V shed 5 bases and J 0 bases; nucleotides not matched to a gene: 3. Germline V gene sequence: CDR1 SGHNT, CDR2 YENEEA. CDR3 sequence reads: CASSRQGSNTGELFF. The CDR3 DNA is TGTGCCAGCAGCCGACAGGGTTCGAACACCGGGGAGCTGTTTTTT.

This clone counts as medium-sized. The chain carries TRBV11-3 and TRBJ2-7; 12 bases are shared with TRBD2. There are 15 residues in the CDR3. V gave up 5 bases and J gave up 3 bases; unmatched junction bases: 5. Per germline, CDR1 SGHNT and CDR2 YENEEA. The CDR3 DNA reads TGTGCCAGCAGCCCCAGGACTAGCGGGAACTACGAGCAGTACTTC. Translated: CASSPRTSGNYEQYF.

This clone was seen more than once but under ten times. The genes are TRBV28 and TRBJ2-2; tentatively, D is TRBD2 (5 bases). Germline lookup yields CDR1 MDHEN and CDR2 SYDVKM. V was cut by 2 bases and J by 4 bases, with 11 bases left in between. This CDR3 has 15 amino acids. The DNA for the CDR3 is TGTGCCAGCAGTTTACGGCTAGCTGGCACCGGGGAGCTGTTTTTT. Amino acid sequence: CASSLRLAGTGELFF.

The rearrangement uses TRBV6-8 and TRBJ2-7; D possibly uses TRBD1 or TRBD2 (6 bases each). Germline CDR1 MNHGY, CDR2 SAAAGT. V lost 2 bases to trimming and J lost 0 bases, with 11 bases between them. The CDR3 consists of 15 residues. The CDR3 is CASSYPGASSYEQYF. The CDR3 DNA follows: TGTGCCAGCAGTTACCCGGGGGCGAGCTCCTACGAGCAGTACTTC.

This clone appeared a few times. This chain connects TRBV19 to TRBJ1-5; D is ambiguous. The CDR3 spans 15 residues. The V end was cut by 2 bases, the J end by 0 bases, with 8 bases between. The germline V gene encodes CDR1 LNHDA and CDR2 SQIVND (reference sequence). CDR3 coding DNA: TGTGCCAGTAGTATATACCGGGGTAGCAATCAGCCCCAGCATTTT. Residues: CASSIYRGSNQPQHF.

This clone is termed medium-sized. The chain is built from TRBV6-8 and TRBJ2-5; D gene uncertain. V was cut by 2 bases and J by 2 bases, with 9 bases left in between. CDR3 length: 14 residues. Germline CDR1 and CDR2: MNHGY and SAAAGT. CDR3 DNA: TGTGCCAGCAGTTACAGAGCTTCTCAAGAGACCCAGTACTTC. As protein: CASSYRASQETQYF.

By frequency in the sample, this clone is large. The rearrangement joins TRBV14 to TRBJ2-7; 9 bases are a match to TRBD2. Germline loops: CDR1 SGHDN, CDR2 FVKESK. The CDR3 runs 15 residues. The ends lost 0 bases at V and 6 bases at J; junction bases unmatched: 6. The CDR3 loop reads CASSQEGGRASEQYF. The DNA of the CDR3 is TGTGCCAGCAGCCAAGAGGGCGGGAGGGCCTCCGAGCAGTACTTC.

This clone turned up a few times. The chain has TRBV11-3 and TRBJ2-7; 11 nucleotides agree with TRBD1. The CDR3 has 16 amino acids. The ends lost 3 bases at V and 2 bases at J; junction bases unmatched: 6. CDR1 is SGHNT, CDR2 YENEEA, per germline. The CDR3 here is CASSLVDRGQAYEQYF. DNA for the CDR3: TGTGCCAGCAGCTTGGTGGACAGGGGGCAGGCCTACGAGCAGTACTTC.

This clone was picked up a small number of times. The CDR3 nucleotides read TGTGCCAGTAGTACTCCGTGGGACAGCTATAATTCACCCCTCCACTTT. This sequence encodes CASSTPWDSYNSPLHF. This chain uses TRBV19 with TRBJ1-6; 7 nucleotides agree with TRBD1. J was trimmed by 3 bases and V by 4 bases; bases with no gene match: 6. There are 16 residues in the CDR3. Per germline, CDR1 LNHDA and CDR2 SQIVND (reference sequence).

This sequence joins TRBV6-8 and TRBJ1-2; 8 nucleotides align to TRBD1. V was pared by 5 bases and J by 7 bases, with 9 bases of the junction left unmatched. The CDR3 length is 14 residues. Looked up from germline, CDR1 is MNHGY and CDR2 is SAAAGT. The CDR3 region has the DNA TGTGCCAGCAGTCCGGACAGGGACCGTCTTGGCTACACCTTC. It is translated as CASSPDRDRLGYTF.

The chain uses TRBV30 and TRBJ1-1; no reliable D call. Germline V gives CDR1 GTSNPN, CDR2 SVGIG (reference sequence). The CDR3 spans 13 residues. Trimming stripped 0 bases from V and 3 bases from J, with 8 bases between. The CDR3 nucleotides are TGTGCCTGGAGTGTACTCATAGACACTGAAGCTTTCTTT. Translated: CAWSVLIDTEAFF.

The CDR3 reads CASSTDRGAEAFF. CDR3 in DNA: TGTGCCAGCTCGACGGACAGGGGAGCTGAAGCTTTCTTT. The chain couples TRBV18 to TRBJ1-1; 9 bases are a match to TRBD1. The CDR3 contains 13 residues. V shed 6 bases and J 6 bases; nucleotides not matched to a gene: 5. Looked up from germline, CDR1 is KGHSH and CDR2 is LQKENI.

A few counts support this clone. The chain carries TRBV6-8 and TRBJ2-1, with D perhaps matching TRBD1 or TRBD2 (5 bases each). The CDR3 consists of 16 residues. V was clipped by 5 bases and J by 3 bases, with 17 bases between them. Looked up from germline, CDR1 is MNHGY and CDR2 is SAAAGT. The CDR3 DNA follows: TGTGCCAGCAGTCGAACCGGGACCACATACTACAATGAGCAGTTCTTC. Translation gives CASSRTGTTYYNEQFF.

The V gene is TRBV19, the J gene TRBJ2-6; D gene unclear. Germline lookup yields CDR1 LNHDA and CDR2 SQIVND (reference sequence). With 3 bases removed from V and 2 bases from J, the gap between germline ends came to 17 bases. The CDR3 is made up of 18 amino acids. CDR3 protein: CASSISLGKVTGANVLTF. In DNA, the CDR3 is TGTGCCAGTAGTATTTCCCTGGGGAAGGTAACTGGGGCCAACGTCCTGACTTTC.

This clone is classed as medium-sized (0.01 to 0.1%). The chain carries TRBV28 and TRBJ2-7, with TRBD1 identical over 8 bases. The CDR3 is 13 residues long. Germline trimming cut 3 bases from V and 6 bases from J; bases unmatched to any gene: 4. Looked up from germline, CDR1 is MDHEN and CDR2 is SYDVKM. The CDR3 DNA is TGTGCCAGCAGTTTCGGACAGGGCGGCGAGCAGTACTTC. Amino acid sequence: CASSFGQGGEQYF. Full variable domain (rest looked up from reference TRBV28 and TRBJ2-7): DVKVTQSSRYLVKRTGEKVFLECVQDMDHENMFWYRQDPGLGLRLIYFSYDVKMKEKGDIPEGYSVSREKKERFSLILESASTNQTSMYLCASSFGQGGEQYFGPGTRLTVT.

This clone is medium-sized (0.01 to 0.1%) in the sample. The genes are TRBV9 and TRBJ2-7, with TRBD2 identical over 10 bases. The V and J ends lost 5 bases and 6 bases, in that order; junction bases with no gene match: 14. Germline V CDR1 and CDR2: SGDLS, YYNGEE. The length of the CDR3 is 16 residues. CDR3 region: CASSERASGRLGEQYF. DNA for the CDR3: TGTGCCAGCAGTGAAAGGGCTAGCGGGAGATTGGGCGAGCAGTACTTC.

This clone was detected only a few times. The rearrangement joins TRBV1 to TRBJ2-1; TRBD2 is the table's D call and was not checked against the DNA. TRBV1 is annotated as a pseudogene. There are 13 residues in the CDR3. CDR3 residues: CASSQDTTRKQFF. The CDR3 DNA follows: TGCGCCAGCAGCCAAGATACTACAAGAAAGCAGTTCTTC.

The chain combines TRBV6-8 with TRBJ1-1; D is undetermined. Germline V gene lookup returns CDR1 MNHGY and CDR2 SAAAGT. The V end lost 2 bases, the J end lost 1 base, and 5 bases lay between the germline ends. There are 13 residues in the CDR3. The CDR3 nucleotides are TGTGCCAGCAGTTACCGGGCGAACACTGAAGCTTTCTTT. Its translation is CASSYRANTEAFF.

This chain connects TRBV29-1 to TRBJ1-1; D unresolved. Germline values: CDR1 SQVTM, CDR2 ANQGSEA. Deletions cut 4 bases from V and 7 bases from J, with 16 bases between. The CDR3 length is 13 residues. CDR3 DNA: TGCAGCGTTGTAATTTGGCAGGCGGGTGAAGCTTTCTTT. Translation gives CSVVIWQAGEAFF. The complete variable domain, with remaining parts taken from reference TRBV29-1 and TRBJ1-1, reads SAVISQKPSRDICQRGTSLTIQCQVDSQVTMMFWYRQQPGQSLTLIATANQGSEATYESGFVIDKFPISRPNLTFSTLTVSNMSPEDSSIYLCSVVIWQAGEAFFGQGTRLTVV.

By its share, this clone is medium-sized. This chain links TRBV11-3 with TRBJ1-6, with D perhaps matching TRBD1 (5 bases). V gave up 5 bases and J gave up 7 bases, with 12 bases separating them. This CDR3 is 14 amino acids long. CDR1 is SGHNT, CDR2 YENEEA, per germline. This chain's CDR3 is CASSGGAENSPLHF. The DNA for the CDR3 is TGTGCCAGCAGCGGAGGGGCAGAGAATTCACCCCTCCACTTT.

The chain combines TRBV28 with TRBJ2-1; D may be TRBD1 (6 bases). CDR3 length equals 16 residues. Trimming stripped 3 bases from V and 5 bases from J, with 17 bases between. In germline, CDR1 is MDHEN, CDR2 SYDVKM. The CDR3 is CASSFWQGRTDNEQFF. CDR3 sequence (DNA): TGTGCCAGCAGTTTTTGGCAGGGGCGAACGGACAATGAGCAGTTCTTC.

The chain is built from TRBV19 and TRBJ2-7; 8 bases are shared with TRBD2. The ends lost 5 bases at V and 0 bases at J; junction bases unmatched: 6. The V gene's germline CDR1 is LNHDA and CDR2 SQIVND (reference sequence). This CDR3 has 15 residues. The CDR3, as DNA: TGTGCCAGTAGTCCGACCCGGGGGGGCTCCTACGAGCAGTACTTC. As protein: CASSPTRGGSYEQYF.

By sample fraction, this clone is medium-sized. V usage is TRBV6-8 and J usage is TRBJ1-2; D is ambiguous. This CDR3 region has 12 residues. V lost 4 bases to trimming and J lost 8 bases, with 11 bases between them. CDR1 and CDR2 from the germline V gene are MNHGY and SAAAGT. As DNA, the CDR3 is TGTGCCAGCAGTTTAGAGGGAAGGGGCTACACCTTC. This encodes CASSLEGRGYTF.

The gene calls are TRBV6-8 and TRBJ2-2, with D possibly TRBD1 on 7 matching bases. The V end lost 10 bases, the J end lost 0 bases, and 12 bases lay between the germline ends. CDR1 is MNHGY, CDR2 SAAAGT, per germline. The CDR3 covers 14 residues. In DNA, the CDR3 is TGTGCCATCGGGGGACAGCCGAACACCGGGGAGCTGTTTTTT. Translated: CAIGGQPNTGELFF.

This clone came up once. V is TRBV19 and J is TRBJ1-5; TRBD1 might be the D (5 bases). Germline CDR1 and CDR2: LNHDA and SQIVND (reference sequence). V was trimmed by 6 bases and J by 5 bases, leaving 23 bases between them. CDR3 length equals 17 residues. CDR3 DNA sequence: TGTGCCAGTAGCCCCCACCCATCACAGGTCCTGGATCAGCCCCAGCATTTT. Its translation is CASSPHPSQVLDQPQHF.

Judged by abundance, this clone is medium-sized. This chain links TRBV1 with TRBJ1-4. TRBV1 is a listed pseudogene. There are 13 residues in the CDR3. The CDR3 here is CASSQIEGEKLFF. Here the CDR3 DNA reads TGCGCCAGCAGCCAGATTGAAGGCGAAAAACTGTTTTTT.